The 8 T cell receptor beta chains below come from one sample, sequenced in a study of cytomegalovirus exposure and HLA in healthy donors. The study ran its PCR with 60 Vbeta and 13 Jbeta primers. Profiling relied on immunoSEQ multiplex PCR, and the TCRdb table lists in-frame clones only, not all of them. Of about 120,000 clones in the sample, 74% were seen once. The sequenced sample was PBMCs. These receptor sequences come from a human donor in good health.

V usage is TRBV6-1 and J usage is TRBJ1-1; tentative D call: TRBD1 (6 bases). The germline V gene has CDR1 MNHNS and CDR2 SASEGT. CDR3 length: 14 residues. Trimming pared 6 bases from V and 4 bases from J, leaving 15 bases between. Here the CDR3 reads CASSKGHPSTEAFF. The CDR3 DNA reads as TGTGCCAGCAGCAAGGGACATCCGAGCACTGAAGCTTTCTTT.

This chain connects TRBV27 to TRBJ1-5; 10 bases are a match to TRBD1. The V segment lost 6 bases and the J segment 5 bases; nucleotides outside the gene matches: 10. The germline CDR1 and CDR2 sequences are MNHEY and SMNVEV (reference sequence). The CDR3 is made up of 16 amino acids. This CDR3 reads CASSLRGQGSYQPQHF. The CDR3 DNA sequence: TGTGCCAGCAGCCTGAGGGGACAGGGGAGCTATCAGCCCCAGCATTTT.

The chain is built from TRBV29-1 and TRBJ2-5; no clear D gene. CDR3 length: 12 amino acids. Germline-derived CDR1 and CDR2 are SQVTM and ANQGSEA. Trimming stripped 4 bases from V and 1 base from J, with 7 bases between. The CDR3 reads CSVVFSQETQYF. The CDR3 DNA reads as TGCAGCGTTGTGTTCTCCCAAGAGACCCAGTACTTC.

V and J are TRBV5-8 and TRBJ2-7; 8 bases agree with TRBD2. The CDR3 totals 14 residues. Germline V gene data show CDR1 as SGHTS and CDR2 as YDEGEE. The trim removed 6 bases at V and 5 bases at J, leaving 10 bases unmatched. The DNA of the CDR3 is TGTGCCAGCACCCGGGGGGGGAACGGGGACGAGCAGTACTTC. Translated, it gives CASTRGGNGDEQYF.

This chain joins TRBV28 and TRBJ1-2; TRBD1 might be the D (6 bases). V was pared by 5 bases and J by 5 bases, with 12 bases between. CDR3 length: 13 residues. Germline CDR1 and CDR2: MDHEN and SYDVKM. CDR3 protein: CASSVQGGYGYTF. In DNA form, the CDR3 reads TGTGCCAGCAGTGTACAGGGAGGGTATGGCTACACCTTC.

This clone came up a few times. The chain has TRBV6-5 and TRBJ1-5; D is unresolved. V was shortened by 4 bases and J by 8 bases, with 15 bases between the two germline ends. Germline V gene sequence: CDR1 MNHEY, CDR2 SVGAGI. This CDR3 contains 14 residues. Here the CDR3 reads CASSSDLREKPQHF. The CDR3, as DNA: TGTGCCAGCAGTTCGGACCTTCGGGAAAAGCCCCAGCATTTT.

This chain links TRBV6-4 with TRBJ1-1; a weak D match, TRBD1 (5 bases). The V gene lost 6 bases and the J gene lost 2 bases, with 13 bases spanning the gap. Germline V gene lookup returns CDR1 MRHNA and CDR2 SNTAGT. This CDR3 has 14 amino acids. CDR3 in DNA: TGTGCCAGCAGCCTCAGGGCAGATAACACTGAAGCTTTCTTT. Protein: CASSLRADNTEAFF.

The rearrangement uses TRBV10-1 and TRBJ2-5; D not certain. Germline V lookup: CDR1 WNHNN, CDR2 SYGVQD (reference sequence). This CDR3 has 14 amino acids. V was cut by 10 bases and J by 2 bases, with 17 bases left in between. Here the CDR3 DNA reads TGCGCCACCCACGACCGACAAGCTCAAGAGACCCAGTACTTC. Translation gives CATHDRQAQETQYF.